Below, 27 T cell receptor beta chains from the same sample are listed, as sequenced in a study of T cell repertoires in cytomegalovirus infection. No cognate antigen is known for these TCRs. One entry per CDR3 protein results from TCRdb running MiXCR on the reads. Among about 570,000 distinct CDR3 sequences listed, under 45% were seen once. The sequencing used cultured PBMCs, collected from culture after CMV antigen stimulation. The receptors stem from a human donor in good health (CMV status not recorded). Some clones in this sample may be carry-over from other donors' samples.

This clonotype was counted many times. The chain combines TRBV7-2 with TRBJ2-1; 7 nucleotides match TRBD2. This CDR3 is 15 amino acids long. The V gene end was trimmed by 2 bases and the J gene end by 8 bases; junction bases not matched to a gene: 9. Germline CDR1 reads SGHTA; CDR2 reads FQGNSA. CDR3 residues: CASSLRGDGADEQFF. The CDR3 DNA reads TGTGCCAGCAGCTTACGGGGGGACGGGGCGGATGAGCAGTTCTTC. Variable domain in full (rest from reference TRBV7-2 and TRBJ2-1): GAGVSQSPSNKVTEKGKDVELRCDPISGHTALYWYRQSLGQGLEFLIYFQGNSAPDKSGLPSDRFSAERTGGSVSTLTIQRTQQEDSAVYLCASSLRGDGADEQFFGPGTRLTVL.

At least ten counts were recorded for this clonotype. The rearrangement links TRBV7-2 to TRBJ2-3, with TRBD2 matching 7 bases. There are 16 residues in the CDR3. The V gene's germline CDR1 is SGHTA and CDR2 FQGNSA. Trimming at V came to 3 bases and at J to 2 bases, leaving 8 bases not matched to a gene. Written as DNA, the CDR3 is TGTGCCAGCAGCTTTGGTGGCGGGAGCCCCACAGATACGCAGTATTTT. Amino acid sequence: CASSFGGGSPTDTQYF. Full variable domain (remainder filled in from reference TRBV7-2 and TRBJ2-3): GAGVSQSPSNKVTEKGKDVELRCDPISGHTALYWYRQSLGQGLEFLIYFQGNSAPDKSGLPSDRFSAERTGGSVSTLTIQRTQQEDSAVYLCASSFGGGSPTDTQYFGPGTRLTVL.

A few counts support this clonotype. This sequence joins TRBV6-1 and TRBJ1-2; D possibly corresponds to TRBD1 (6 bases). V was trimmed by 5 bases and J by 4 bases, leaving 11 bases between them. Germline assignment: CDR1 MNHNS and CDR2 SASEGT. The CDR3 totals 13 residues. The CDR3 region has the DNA TGTGCCAGCAGTTACGGACAGATCTATGGCTACACCTTC. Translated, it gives CASSYGQIYGYTF.

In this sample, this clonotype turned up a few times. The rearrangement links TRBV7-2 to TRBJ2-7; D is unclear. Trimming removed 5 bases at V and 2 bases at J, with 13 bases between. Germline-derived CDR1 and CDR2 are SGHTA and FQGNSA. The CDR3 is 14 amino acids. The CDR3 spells CASSPRTGTYEQYF. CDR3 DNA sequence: TGTGCCAGCAGCCCACGGACGGGCACCTACGAGCAGTACTTC.

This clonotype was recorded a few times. DNA of the CDR3: TGTGCCAGCAACAACTGGGGACTAGCGGGAAGCAATGAGCAGTTCTTC. Translating gives CASNNWGLAGSNEQFF. The chain is built from TRBV6-2 or TRBV6-3 and TRBJ2-1; 13 bases match TRBD2. The junction had 9 bases not matched to a gene; V was cut back by 7 bases and J by 6 bases. Looked up from germline, CDR1 is MNHEY and CDR2 is SVGEGT. The CDR3 covers 16 residues.

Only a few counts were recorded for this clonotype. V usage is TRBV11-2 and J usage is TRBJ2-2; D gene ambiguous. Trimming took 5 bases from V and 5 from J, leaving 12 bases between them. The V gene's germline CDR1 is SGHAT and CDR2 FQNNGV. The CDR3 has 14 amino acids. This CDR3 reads CASSPVGVTGELFF. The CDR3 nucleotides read TGTGCCAGCAGCCCCGTAGGAGTAACCGGGGAGCTGTTTTTT.

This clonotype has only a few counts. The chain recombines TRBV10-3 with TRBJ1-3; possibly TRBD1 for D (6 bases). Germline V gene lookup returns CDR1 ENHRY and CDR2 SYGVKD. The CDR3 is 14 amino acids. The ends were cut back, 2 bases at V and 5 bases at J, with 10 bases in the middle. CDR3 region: CAISEPRDRNTIYF. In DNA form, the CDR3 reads TGTGCCATCAGTGAGCCTCGGGACAGAAACACCATATATTTT.

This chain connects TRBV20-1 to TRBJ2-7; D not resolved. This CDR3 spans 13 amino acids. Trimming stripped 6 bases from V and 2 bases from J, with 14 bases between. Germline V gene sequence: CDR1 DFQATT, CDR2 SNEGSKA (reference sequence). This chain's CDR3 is CSALGFAPYEQYF. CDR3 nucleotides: TGCAGTGCCCTGGGATTTGCCCCCTACGAGCAGTACTTC.

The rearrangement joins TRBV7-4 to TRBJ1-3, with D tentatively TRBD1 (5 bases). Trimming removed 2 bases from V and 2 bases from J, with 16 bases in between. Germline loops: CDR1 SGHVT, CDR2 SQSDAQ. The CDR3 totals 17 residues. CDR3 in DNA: TGTGCCAGCAGCTTATCGGCCCCAGGGTCCGCTGGAAACACCATATATTTT. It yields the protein CASSLSAPGSAGNTIYF.

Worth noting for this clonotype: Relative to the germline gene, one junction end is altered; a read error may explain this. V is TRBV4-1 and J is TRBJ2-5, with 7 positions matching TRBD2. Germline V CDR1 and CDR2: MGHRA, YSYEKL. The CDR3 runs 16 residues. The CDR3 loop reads CAGSQGLAAYQETQYF. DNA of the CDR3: TGCGCCGGCAGCCAAGGCCTAGCGGCCTACCAAGAGACCCAGTACTTC.

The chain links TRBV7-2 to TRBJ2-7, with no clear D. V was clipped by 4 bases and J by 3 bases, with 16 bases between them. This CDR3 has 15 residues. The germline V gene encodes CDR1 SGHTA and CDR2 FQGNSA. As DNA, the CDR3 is TGTGCCAGCAGCTACCTGGAAACTGGGGACTACGAGCAGTACTTC. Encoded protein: CASSYLETGDYEQYF. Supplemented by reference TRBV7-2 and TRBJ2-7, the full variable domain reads GAGVSQSPSNKVTEKGKDVELRCDPISGHTALYWYRQSLGQGLEFLIYFQGNSAPDKSGLPSDRFSAERTGGSVSTLTIQRTQQEDSAVYLCASSYLETGDYEQYFGPGTRLTVT.

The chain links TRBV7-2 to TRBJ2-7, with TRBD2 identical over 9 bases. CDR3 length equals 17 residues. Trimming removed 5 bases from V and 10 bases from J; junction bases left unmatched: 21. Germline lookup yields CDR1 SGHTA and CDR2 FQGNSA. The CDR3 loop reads CASSAYGAGGLTLNQYF. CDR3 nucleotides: TGTGCCAGCAGCGCCTACGGTGCGGGGGGGCTCACCCTTAACCAGTACTTC.

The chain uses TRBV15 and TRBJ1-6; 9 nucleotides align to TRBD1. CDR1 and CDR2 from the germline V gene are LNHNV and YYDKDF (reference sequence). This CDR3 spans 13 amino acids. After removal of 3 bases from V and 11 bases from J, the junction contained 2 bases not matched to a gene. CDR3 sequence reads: CATSRDRGTPLHF. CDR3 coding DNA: TGTGCCACCAGCAGGGACAGGGGTACACCCCTCCACTTT.

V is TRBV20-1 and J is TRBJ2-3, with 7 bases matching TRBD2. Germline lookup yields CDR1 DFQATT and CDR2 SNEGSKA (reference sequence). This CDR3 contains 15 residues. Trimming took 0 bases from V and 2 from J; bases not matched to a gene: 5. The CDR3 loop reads CSARDPAGSTDTQYF. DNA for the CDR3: TGCAGTGCTAGAGACCCAGCGGGATCCACAGATACGCAGTATTTT.

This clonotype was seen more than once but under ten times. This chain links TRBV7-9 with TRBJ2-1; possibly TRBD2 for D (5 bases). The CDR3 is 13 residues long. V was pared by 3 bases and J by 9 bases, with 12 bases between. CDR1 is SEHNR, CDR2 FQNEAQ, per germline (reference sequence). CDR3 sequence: CASSFTGMSEQFF. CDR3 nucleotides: TGTGCCAGCAGCTTTACCGGGATGAGTGAGCAGTTCTTC.

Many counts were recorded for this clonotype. CDR3 in DNA: TGTGCCAGCAGCATACTAGGGATCGCCGGACGGAGGACTAATGAAAAACTGTTTTTT. Amino acid sequence: CASSILGIAGRRTNEKLFF. V gene TRBV7-8 combines with J gene TRBJ1-4; D is unclear. The ends were cut back, 5 bases at V and 2 bases at J, with 24 bases in the middle. The CDR3 has 19 amino acids. Per the germline V gene, CDR1 is SGHVS and CDR2 is FQNEAQ.

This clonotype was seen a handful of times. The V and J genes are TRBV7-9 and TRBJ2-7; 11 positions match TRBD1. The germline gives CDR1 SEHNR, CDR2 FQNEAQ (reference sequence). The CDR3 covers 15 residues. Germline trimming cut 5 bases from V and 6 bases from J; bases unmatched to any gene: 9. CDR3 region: CASSPPGQGVGEQYF. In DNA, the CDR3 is TGTGCCAGCAGCCCTCCGGGACAGGGGGTAGGCGAGCAGTACTTC.

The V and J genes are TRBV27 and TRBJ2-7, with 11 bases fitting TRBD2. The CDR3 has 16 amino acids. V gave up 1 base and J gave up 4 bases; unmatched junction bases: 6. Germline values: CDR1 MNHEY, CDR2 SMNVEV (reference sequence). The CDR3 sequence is CASSLYPSGGPYEQYF. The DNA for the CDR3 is TGTGCCAGCAGTTTATACCCTAGCGGGGGGCCTTACGAGCAGTACTTC.

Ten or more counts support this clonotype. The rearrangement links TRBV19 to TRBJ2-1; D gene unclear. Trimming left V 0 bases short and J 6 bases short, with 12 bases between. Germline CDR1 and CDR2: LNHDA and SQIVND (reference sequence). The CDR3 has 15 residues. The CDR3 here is CASSIDATWANEQFF. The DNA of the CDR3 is TGTGCCAGTAGTATAGATGCAACGTGGGCCAATGAGCAGTTCTTC.

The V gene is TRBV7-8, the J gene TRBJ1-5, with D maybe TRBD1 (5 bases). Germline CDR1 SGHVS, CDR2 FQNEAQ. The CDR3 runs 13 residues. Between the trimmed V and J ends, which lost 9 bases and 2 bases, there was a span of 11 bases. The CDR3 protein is CASRGRGNQPQHF. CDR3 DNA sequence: TGTGCCAGTAGGGGACGGGGCAATCAGCCCCAGCATTTT.

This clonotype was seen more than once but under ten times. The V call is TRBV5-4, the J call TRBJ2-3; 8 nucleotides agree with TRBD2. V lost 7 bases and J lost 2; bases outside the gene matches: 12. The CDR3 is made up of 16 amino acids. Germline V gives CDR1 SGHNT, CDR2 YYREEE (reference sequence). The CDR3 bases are TGTGCCAGCGGCACCAGACTAGCGCCCTACACAGATACGCAGTATTTT. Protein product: CASGTRLAPYTDTQYF.

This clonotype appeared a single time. CDR3 bases: TGTGCCAGCAGTGGAGGTTCCAACTCCTACGAGCAGTACTTC. This gives the protein CASSGGSNSYEQYF. V usage is TRBV12-3 or TRBV12-4 and J usage is TRBJ2-7, with D possibly TRBD2 on 5 matching bases. CDR3 size: 14 residues. Trimming took off 5 bases at V and 0 bases at J, with 11 bases between the two ends.

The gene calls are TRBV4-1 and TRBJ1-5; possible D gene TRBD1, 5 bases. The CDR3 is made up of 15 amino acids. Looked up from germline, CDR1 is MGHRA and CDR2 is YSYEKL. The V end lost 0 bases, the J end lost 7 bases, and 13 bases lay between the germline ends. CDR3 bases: TGCGCCAGCAGCCAAGATCAGGGAGTAGGGCAGCCCCAGCATTTT. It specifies CASSQDQGVGQPQHF.

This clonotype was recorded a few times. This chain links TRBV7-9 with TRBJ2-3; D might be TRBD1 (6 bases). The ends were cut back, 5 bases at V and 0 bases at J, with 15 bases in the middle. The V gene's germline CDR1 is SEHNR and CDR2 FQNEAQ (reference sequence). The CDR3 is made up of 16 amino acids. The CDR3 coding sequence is TGTGCCAGCAGCCGACGACAGGCAACTAGCACAGATACGCAGTATTTT. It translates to CASSRRQATSTDTQYF.

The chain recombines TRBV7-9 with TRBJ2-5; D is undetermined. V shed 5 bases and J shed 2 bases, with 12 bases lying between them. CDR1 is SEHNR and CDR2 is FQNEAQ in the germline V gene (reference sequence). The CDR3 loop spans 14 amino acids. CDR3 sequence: CASSLASIQETQYF. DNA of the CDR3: TGTGCCAGCAGCCTCGCCTCAATTCAAGAGACCCAGTACTTC.

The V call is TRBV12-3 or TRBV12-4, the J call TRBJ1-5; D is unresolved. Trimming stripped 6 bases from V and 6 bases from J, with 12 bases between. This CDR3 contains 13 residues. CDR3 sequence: CASRSGRGQPQHF. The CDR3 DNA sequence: TGTGCCAGCAGATCCGGGCGCGGTCAGCCCCAGCATTTT.

In nucleotides, the CDR3 is TGTGCCAGCAGCCCTGGGACTAGCGGGAGAGTGCTGTTCTTC. Its translation: CASSPGTSGRVLFF. V gene TRBV7-2 combines with J gene TRBJ2-1; 14 nucleotides line up with TRBD2. The junction had 9 bases not matched to a gene; V was cut back by 5 bases and J by 15 bases. The CDR3 has 14 amino acids. Germline CDR1 and CDR2: SGHTA and FQGNSA. Filled out from reference TRBV7-2 and TRBJ2-1, the complete variable domain reads GAGVSQSPSNKVTEKGKDVELRCDPISGHTALYWYRQSLGQGLEFLIYFQGNSAPDKSGLPSDRFSAERTGGSVSTLTIQRTQQEDSAVYLCASSPGTSGRVLFFGPGTRLTVL.